One sample yielded the 8 T cell receptor beta chains listed below, sequenced in a study of post-analysis software for immune sequencing data. The study, taken as a whole, reports: Included in a set of roughly five TRBV segments more frequent in patients than controls were TRBV5-6, TRBV5-1 and TRBV20-1.

Their specific antigens are unknown. Carried by the TCR beta cDNA libraries were unique molecular identifiers. A single record per CDR3 protein comes from TCRdb applying MiXCR to the PCR reads. The table shows more than 450,000 distinct CDR3 sequences, with roughly 45% occurring only once. Input material: blood. The source of these receptors is a girl aged 10 to 17 with multiple sclerosis.

V gene TRBV12-3 or TRBV12-4 combines with J gene TRBJ1-2, with D possibly being TRBD1 (6 bases). The CDR3 runs 13 residues. V was pared by 7 bases and J by 5 bases, with 14 bases between. The CDR3 coding sequence is TGTGCCAGCACATACAGGGTGTCTTATGGCTACACCTTC. This sequence encodes CASTYRVSYGYTF.

The table lists this clonotype with many counts. The chain links TRBV4-2 to TRBJ2-5, with 11 bases lining up with TRBD2. The CDR3 extends over 16 amino acids. V gave up 4 bases and J gave up 5 bases; unmatched junction bases: 9. Germline CDR1 LGHNA, CDR2 YNFKEQ. CDR3 in DNA: TGTGCCAGCAGCCCAAAGGTAGCGGGGGGGCCGGAGACCCAGTACTTC. This encodes CASSPKVAGGPETQYF.

A remark on this clonotype: It is unclear where the CDR3 begins or ends on the DNA, so no DNA is shown, and the CDR3 is as TCRdb lists it. The chain employs TRBV6-5 and TRBJ1-2; TRBD1, the D gene given by the table, was not confirmed from the DNA. Germline V gives CDR1 MNHEY, CDR2 SVGAGI. The CDR3 has 12 residues if both end residues are counted. The CDR3 is CASSFGQGANTF.

The CDR3, as DNA: TGTGCCAGCTCCCCCCGAGGACACACCGGGGAGCTGTTTTTT. Translated, it gives CASSPRGHTGELFF. This chain uses TRBV11-2 with TRBJ2-2, with no clear D. The CDR3 extends over 14 amino acids. CDR1 is SGHAT and CDR2 is FQNNGV in the germline V gene. The V and J ends lost 8 bases and 3 bases respectively, with 13 bases between them. Together with reference TRBV11-2 and TRBJ2-2, the CDR3 gives the full variable domain: EAGVAQSPRYKIIEKRQSVAFWCNPISGHATLYWYQQILGQGPKLLIQFQNNGVVDDSQLPKDRFSAERLKGVDSTLKIQPAKLEDSAVYLCASSPRGHTGELFFGEGSRLTVL.

Only a few counts were recorded for this clonotype. The J gene is TRBJ2-7, the V gene TRBV10-3; the D is unclear. This CDR3 comprises 11 residues. Trimming stripped 11 bases from V and 5 bases from J, with 13 bases between. Germline values: CDR1 ENHRY, CDR2 SYGVKD. The CDR3 protein is CAVLNGNEQYF. CDR3 nucleotide sequence: TGTGCCGTCCTAAATGGGAACGAGCAGTACTTC.

J is TRBJ1-1 and V is TRBV5-1; D perhaps matches TRBD1 (5 bases). This CDR3 has 19 residues. Germline-derived CDR1 and CDR2 are SGHRS and YFSETQ. Between the trimmed V and J ends, which lost 0 bases and 0 bases, there was a span of 21 bases. CDR3 DNA: TGCGCCAGCAGCTTGGGGGGAGGCCGCAGGACAATGGTGAACACTGAAGCTTTCTTT. This translates into CASSLGGGRRTMVNTEAFF.

This chain connects TRBV12-3 or TRBV12-4 to TRBJ1-2, with 8 positions matching TRBD1. The CDR3 has 13 residues. V gave up 7 bases and J gave up 5 bases; unmatched junction bases: 6. CDR3 nucleotide sequence: TGTGCCAGCAAAACAGGGGGGGCTTATGGCTACACCTTC. Translated: CASKTGGAYGYTF.

This clonotype has a single count. V gene TRBV5-1 combines with J gene TRBJ2-7, with D perhaps given as TRBD1 or TRBD2 (6 bases each). Germline CDR1 reads SGHRS; CDR2 reads YFSETQ. CDR3 length equals 15 residues. V dropped 1 base and J dropped 1 base, with 12 bases sitting between them. CDR3 sequence reads: CASSLFGGPSYEQYF. The CDR3 DNA is TGCGCCAGCAGCTTGTTTGGGGGGCCGTCCTACGAGCAGTACTTC. The full variable domain, rest sourced from reference TRBV5-1 and TRBJ2-7, is KAGVTQTPRYLIKTRGQQVTLSCSPISGHRSVSWYQQTPGQGLQFLFEYFSETQRNKGNFPGRFSGRQFSNSRSEMNVSTLELGDSALYLCASSLFGGPSYEQYFGPGTRLTVT.